The rows below give T cell receptor beta chains drawn from one sample of a study of T cell repertoires in cytomegalovirus infection. In TCRdb, the reads were re-called with MiXCR into one record per CDR3 protein. The table shows roughly 78,000 distinct CDR3 sequences, with approximately 40% occurring only once. Their specific antigens are unknown. This specimen consisted of CD8+ T cells from cultured PBMCs, obtained from culture after CMV antigen stimulation. The receptors come from a human donor in good health (CMV status not recorded). Some clones in this sample may be carry-over from other donors' samples. CDR3s include the opening cysteine and the closing phenylalanine or tryptophan. Each record gives: CDR3 DNA, CDR3 protein, D gene, J gene, clone size, CDR3 length, V gene. The D gene is left open where the match is weak. Clone size appears in some rows only: once, few, many, or a class for an expanded clone.

TGTGCCAGCAAGGAGACCTTGGGAGGGTCAGATACGCAGTATTTT	CASKETLGGSDTQYF	TRBD2	TRBJ2-3	NA	15	TRBV2
TGTGCCAGCAGCTCCTCTGGCCCCTCTCTCGGGGATGAGCAGTTCTTC	CASSSSGPSLGDEQFF	NA	TRBJ2-1	few	16	TRBV11-3
TGTGCCAGCAGTACCCCGCTTGTGGGAGCCTACGAGCAGTACTTC	CASSTPLVGAYEQYF	NA	TRBJ2-7	NA	15	TRBV6-5
TGTGCCAGCAGCCAAATACTAGCGGGGGCCTACAATGAGCAGTTCTTC	CASSQILAGAYNEQFF	TRBD2	TRBJ2-1	NA	16	TRBV12-3/TRBV12-4
TGTGCCAGCAGTTTCTCGGTCCTGACGGGTGAAAAACTGTTTTTT	CASSFSVLTGEKLFF	NA	TRBJ1-4	NA	15	TRBV27
TGCAGCGTTGGAGGGACAGGCGACAAAAACATTCAGTACTTC	CSVGGTGDKNIQYF	TRBD1	TRBJ2-4	NA	14	TRBV29-1
TGTGCCTTTTGGGACCCCCGGCAGGGGGCTGGGGAGCAGTACTTC	CAFWDPRQGAGEQYF	TRBD1	TRBJ2-7	NA	15	TRBV2
TGTGCCAGCACCCGACAGGGCAGCACAGATACGCAGTATTTT	CASTRQGSTDTQYF	TRBD1	TRBJ2-3	NA	14	TRBV7-8
TGTGCCAGCAGTACCGGGACAGCAGCGTACCAAGAGACCCAGTACTTC	CASSTGTAAYQETQYF	TRBD1	TRBJ2-5	few	16	TRBV28
TGTGCCAGCAGCTTAAGTCCTGCCGGGGGGTGGACCCCAGATACGCAGTATTTT	CASSLSPAGGWTPDTQYF	TRBD2	TRBJ2-3	NA	18	TRBV7-8
TGTGCCAGCAGCGTGCCGGGACGGGGCGTGGATGAGCAGTTCTTC	CASSVPGRGVDEQFF	NA	TRBJ2-1	NA	15	TRBV7-9
TGTGCCAGCAGCTTAGGGTGGGGGGGCAGGGATACGCAGTATTTT	CASSLGWGGRDTQYF	NA	TRBJ2-3	many	15	TRBV7-2
TGTGCCAGCATTCGGAGTTTAACGTGGGACAGTATGAACACTGAAGCTTTCTTT	CASIRSLTWDSMNTEAFF	TRBD1	TRBJ1-1	NA	18	TRBV6-5
TGTGCCAGCAGGTCAACCGCAGGGGGCACTGAAGCTTTCTTT	CASRSTAGGTEAFF	TRBD1	TRBJ1-1	few	14	TRBV7-6
TGCAGCGTTGAAATGGGACTAGTGGCGCAGTTCTTC	CSVEMGLVAQFF	TRBD2	TRBJ2-1	few	12	TRBV29-1
TGTGCCAGCAGCTTAAAAGGTTTCGGTTATGAGCAGTACTTC	CASSLKGFGYEQYF	NA	TRBJ2-7	few	14	TRBV7-2
TGTGCCAGCAGCCCAGGGTTTAACACTGAAGCTTTCTTT	CASSPGFNTEAFF	NA	TRBJ1-1	once	13	TRBV5-4
TGTGCCAGCAGCCCACCCACTTTAGCGGGGGGGGGCACCGGGGAGCTGTTTTTT	CASSPPTLAGGGTGELFF	TRBD2	TRBJ2-2	NA	18	TRBV7-2
TGTGCCAGCAGCCTGAATCAAGGAGAGACCCAGTACTTC	CASSLNQGETQYF	NA	TRBJ2-5	few	13	TRBV7-2
TGTGCCAGCACTCCCAGTGCAACTAATGAAAAACTGTTTTTT	CASTPSATNEKLFF	NA	TRBJ1-4	many	14	TRBV12-3/TRBV12-4
TGTGCCAGCAGCCGCCGGGGCGTCATGAAAACCTACGAGCAGTACTTC	CASSRRGVMKTYEQYF	NA	TRBJ2-7	NA	16	TRBV6-2/TRBV6-3
TGTGCCAGCAGCTCCATAGGTTGGGGTGCCAAAAACATTCAGTACTTC	CASSSIGWGAKNIQYF	NA	TRBJ2-4	NA	16	TRBV11-2
TGTGCCAGCAGCTCGGACCAGGGGCAGCGCCGCTATGGCTACACCTTC	CASSSDQGQRRYGYTF	NA	TRBJ1-2	NA	16	TRBV7-2
TGCGCCAGCAGCCAAGATTGGGCGGGGGTCCGGCAGACCCAGTACTTC	CASSQDWAGVRQTQYF	TRBD2	TRBJ2-5	NA	16	TRBV4-1
TGTGCCAGCAGCTCGTGGGGGCAGCAAGAGACCCAGTACTTC	CASSSWGQQETQYF	NA	TRBJ2-5	once	14	TRBV7-9
TGTGCCAGTAGTATCGGCAGGTTCCTGAGCTCCTATAATTCACCCCTCCACTTT	CASSIGRFLSSYNSPLHF	NA	TRBJ1-6	NA	18	TRBV19
TGTGCCAGCAGTTACTCGTCGGGAAGTTACACCGGGGAGCTGTTTTTT	CASSYSSGSYTGELFF	NA	TRBJ2-2	few	16	TRBV6-5
TGTGCCAGCAGCTTTAACACCGGGGCTGAAGCTTTCTTT	CASSFNTGAEAFF	NA	TRBJ1-1	few	13	TRBV7-6
TGTGCCAGCAGCTTACCAAACTTTAGGGTAGGGGGGGCAGGCACAGATACGCAGTATTTT	CASSLPNFRVGGAGTDTQYF	NA	TRBJ2-3	NA	20	TRBV7-2
TGCGCCAGCAGCCAAGTTCGGTTGAACACTGAAGCTTTCTTT	CASSQVRLNTEAFF	NA	TRBJ1-1	few	14	TRBV4-3
TGTGCCAGCAGCTTAGAAGGGTTCGCGAACACCGGGGAGCTGTTTTTT	CASSLEGFANTGELFF	NA	TRBJ2-2	many	16	TRBV7-2
TGTGCCAGCAGTGAAGCGTATTCCCAACGTAGTGTGGAGAACACTGAAGCTTTCTTT	CASSEAYSQRSVENTEAFF	NA	TRBJ1-1	NA	19	TRBV2
TGTGCCAGCAGCTTAGATCCTGGACTAGCGGGGGGGCCGAGGTATTTT	CASSLDPGLAGGPRYF	TRBD2	TRBJ2-3	few	16	TRBV11-2
TGTGCCAGTAGCTGGGGAGGGTCGAACACTGAAGCTTTCTTT	CASSWGGSNTEAFF	NA	TRBJ1-1	NA	14	TRBV19
TGTGCCAGCAGCTGGAGGGAGACAGGTACTGAAGCTTTCTTT	CASSWRETGTEAFF	NA	TRBJ1-1	once	14	TRBV7-9
TGTGCCAGCAGCGCTGGACAGGCGAACACTGAAGCTTTCTTT	CASSAGQANTEAFF	TRBD1	TRBJ1-1	NA	14	TRBV7-2
TGTGCTAGTGGTTTGGTGTATGAGGACGACTTGGCGGGAAACACCATATATTTT	CASGLVYEDDLAGNTIYF	NA	TRBJ1-3	NA	18	TRBV12-5
TGTGCCAGCAGCTTAGCTCCACAGGGTTTAGAGGAGACCCAGTACTTC	CASSLAPQGLEETQYF	NA	TRBJ2-5	many	16	TRBV7-8
TGTGCCAGCCGGAACTGGATGGGCACAGATACGCAGTATTTT	CASRNWMGTDTQYF	NA	TRBJ2-3	few	14	TRBV6-6
TGTGCCAGCAGCTCCGGCCCTTCAGACTATGGCTACACCTTC	CASSSGPSDYGYTF	NA	TRBJ1-2	NA	14	TRBV5-4
TGCGCCAGCAGCCAAGAGCTTAGGCATTTGGGAATGAACGGGGAGCTGTTTTTT	CASSQELRHLGMNGELFF	NA	TRBJ2-2	few	18	TRBV4-1
TGCGCCAGCAGCCAAGGCAGGGTAAACTATGGCTACACCTTC	CASSQGRVNYGYTF	NA	TRBJ1-2	NA	14	TRBV4-1
TGTGCCAGCACCCCCGGTGGCCTCACTGAAGCTTTCTTT	CASTPGGLTEAFF	NA	TRBJ1-1	few	13	TRBV7-6
TGTGCCAGCAGTTACAGACTAGCGGGGGGGGACAATGAGCAGTTCTTC	CASSYRLAGGDNEQFF	TRBD2	TRBJ2-1	few	16	TRBV6-2/TRBV6-3
TGCAGTGCTAGGCCCCTCAGGGGGGAGACCGAGTACTACGAGCAGTACTTC	CSARPLRGETEYYEQYF	NA	TRBJ2-7	NA	17	TRBV20-1
TGTGCCAGCAGCTCACCGGGCCCTAGGAGCTACGAGCAGTACTTC	CASSSPGPRSYEQYF	NA	TRBJ2-7	few	15	TRBV7-6
TGCAGTGCTAGGCACAGGGGGCTAGAAAAACTGTTTTTT	CSARHRGLEKLFF	TRBD1	TRBJ1-4	once	13	TRBV20-1
TGTGCCAGCAGTTCTTCCCGACGGGCTCTGGAACTGTTTTTT	CASSSSRRALELFF	NA	TRBJ1-4	NA	14	TRBV27
TGCGCCAGCAGCCAAGAATGGGGAGTGGCTCGGACAGATACGCAGTATTTT	CASSQEWGVARTDTQYF	NA	TRBJ2-3	NA	17	TRBV4-1